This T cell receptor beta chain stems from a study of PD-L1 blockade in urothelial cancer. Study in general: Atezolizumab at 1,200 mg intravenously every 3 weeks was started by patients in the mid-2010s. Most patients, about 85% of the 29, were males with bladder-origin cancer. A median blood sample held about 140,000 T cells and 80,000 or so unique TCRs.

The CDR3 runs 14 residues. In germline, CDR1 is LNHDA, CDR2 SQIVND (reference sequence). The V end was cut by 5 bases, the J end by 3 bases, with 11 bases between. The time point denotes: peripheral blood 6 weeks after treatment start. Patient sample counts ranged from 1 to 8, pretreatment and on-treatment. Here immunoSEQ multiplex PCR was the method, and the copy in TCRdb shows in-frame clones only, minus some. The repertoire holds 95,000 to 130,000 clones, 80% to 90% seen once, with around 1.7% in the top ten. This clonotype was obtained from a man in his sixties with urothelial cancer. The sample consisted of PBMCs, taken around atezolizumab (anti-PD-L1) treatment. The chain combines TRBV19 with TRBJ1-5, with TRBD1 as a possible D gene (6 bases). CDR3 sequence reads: CASSDRDTNQPQHF. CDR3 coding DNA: TGTGCCAGTAGTGACCGGGACACCAATCAGCCCCAGCATTTT.